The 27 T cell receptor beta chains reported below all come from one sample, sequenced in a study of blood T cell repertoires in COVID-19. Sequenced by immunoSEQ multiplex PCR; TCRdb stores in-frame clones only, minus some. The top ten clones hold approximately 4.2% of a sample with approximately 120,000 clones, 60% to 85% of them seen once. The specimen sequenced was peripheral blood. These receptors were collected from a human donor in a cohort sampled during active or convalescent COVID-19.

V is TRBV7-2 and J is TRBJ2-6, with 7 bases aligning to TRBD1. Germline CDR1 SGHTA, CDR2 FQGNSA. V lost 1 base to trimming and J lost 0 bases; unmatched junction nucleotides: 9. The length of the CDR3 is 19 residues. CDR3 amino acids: CASSLVPGQRYSGANVLTF. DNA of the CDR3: TGTGCCAGCAGCTTAGTCCCGGGACAGAGATACTCTGGGGCCAACGTCCTGACTTTC.

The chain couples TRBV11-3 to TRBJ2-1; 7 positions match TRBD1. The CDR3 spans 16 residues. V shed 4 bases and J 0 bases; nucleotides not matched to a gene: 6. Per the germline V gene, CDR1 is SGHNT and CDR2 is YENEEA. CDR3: CASSSGQVSSYNEQFF. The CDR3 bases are TGTGCCAGCAGCTCAGGACAGGTCAGCTCCTACAATGAGCAGTTCTTC.

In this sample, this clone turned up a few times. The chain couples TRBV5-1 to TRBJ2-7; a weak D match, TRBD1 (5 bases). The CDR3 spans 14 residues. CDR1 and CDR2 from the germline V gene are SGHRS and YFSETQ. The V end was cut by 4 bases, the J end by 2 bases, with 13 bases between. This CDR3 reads CASSQLRDPYEQYF. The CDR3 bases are TGCGCCAGCAGCCAACTCAGGGATCCCTACGAGCAGTACTTC. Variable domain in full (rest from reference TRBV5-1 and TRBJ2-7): KAGVTQTPRYLIKTRGQQVTLSCSPISGHRSVSWYQQTPGQGLQFLFEYFSETQRNKGNFPGRFSGRQFSNSRSEMNVSTLELGDSALYLCASSQLRDPYEQYFGPGTRLTVT.

In DNA form, the CDR3 reads TGCGCCAGCAGCTTGGCCGGCACTAGCGGGCCCCGTTACAATGAGCAGTTCTTC. Its protein is CASSLAGTSGPRYNEQFF. The chain recombines TRBV5-1 with TRBJ2-1; 9 nucleotides match TRBD2. This CDR3 is built from 18 residues. The J segment lost 4 bases and the V segment lost 0 bases, leaving 11 bases of the junction unmatched. Looked up from germline, CDR1 is SGHRS and CDR2 is YFSETQ. Full variable domain (remainder filled in from reference TRBV5-1 and TRBJ2-1): KAGVTQTPRYLIKTRGQQVTLSCSPISGHRSVSWYQQTPGQGLQFLFEYFSETQRNKGNFPGRFSGRQFSNSRSEMNVSTLELGDSALYLCASSLAGTSGPRYNEQFFGPGTRLTVL.

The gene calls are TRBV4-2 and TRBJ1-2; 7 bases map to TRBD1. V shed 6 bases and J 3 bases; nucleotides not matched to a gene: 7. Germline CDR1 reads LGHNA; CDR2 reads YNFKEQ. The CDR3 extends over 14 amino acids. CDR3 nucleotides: TGTGCCAGCAGTTTAACAGGGGAGGACTATGGCTACACCTTC. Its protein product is CASSLTGEDYGYTF.

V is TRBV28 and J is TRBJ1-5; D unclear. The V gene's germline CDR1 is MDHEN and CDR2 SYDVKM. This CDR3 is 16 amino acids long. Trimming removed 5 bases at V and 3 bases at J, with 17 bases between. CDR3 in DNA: TGTGCCAGCAGTCCTTACGGCGGCTTAGTCAATCAGCCCCAGCATTTT. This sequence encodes CASSPYGGLVNQPQHF.

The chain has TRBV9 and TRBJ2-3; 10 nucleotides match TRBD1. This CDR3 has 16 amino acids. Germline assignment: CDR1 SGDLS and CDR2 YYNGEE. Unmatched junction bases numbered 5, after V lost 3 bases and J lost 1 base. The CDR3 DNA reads TGTGCCAGCAGCGCTGACAGGGGGCCGGGCACAGATACGCAGTATTTT. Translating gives CASSADRGPGTDTQYF.

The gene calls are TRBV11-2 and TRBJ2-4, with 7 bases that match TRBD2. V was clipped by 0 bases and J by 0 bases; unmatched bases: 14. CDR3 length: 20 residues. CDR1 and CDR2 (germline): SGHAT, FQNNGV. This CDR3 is CASSLEGSSGSLGAKNIQYF. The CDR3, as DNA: TGTGCCAGCAGCTTAGAGGGGTCTAGCGGAAGTCTAGGAGCCAAAAACATTCAGTACTTC.

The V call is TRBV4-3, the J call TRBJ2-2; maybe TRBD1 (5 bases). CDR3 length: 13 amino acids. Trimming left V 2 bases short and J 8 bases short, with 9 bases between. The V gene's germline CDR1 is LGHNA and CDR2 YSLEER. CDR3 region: CASSQYDRGELFF. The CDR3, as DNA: TGCGCCAGCAGCCAATACGACAGAGGGGAGCTGTTTTTT.

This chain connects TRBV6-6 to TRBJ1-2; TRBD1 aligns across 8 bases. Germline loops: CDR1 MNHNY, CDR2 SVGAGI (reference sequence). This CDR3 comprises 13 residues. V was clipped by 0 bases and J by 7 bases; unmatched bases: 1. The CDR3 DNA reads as TGTGCCAGCAGTTACTCAACAGGGGGTGGCTACACCTTC. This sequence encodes CASSYSTGGGYTF.

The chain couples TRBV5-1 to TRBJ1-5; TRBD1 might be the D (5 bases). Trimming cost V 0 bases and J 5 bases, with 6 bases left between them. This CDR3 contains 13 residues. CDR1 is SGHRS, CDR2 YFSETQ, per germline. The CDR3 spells CASSLGGDQPQHF. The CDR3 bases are TGCGCCAGCAGCTTGGGGGGGGATCAGCCCCAGCATTTT.

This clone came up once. The chain's CDR3 is CASSPVPIIEANVLTF. DNA for the CDR3: TGTGCCAGCAGCCCGGTCCCGATTATAGAGGCCAACGTCCTGACTTTC. This rearrangement joins TRBV3-1 (or the pseudogene TRBV3-2) to TRBJ2-6; D is unresolved. CDR1 and CDR2 (germline): LGHDT, YNNKEL (reference sequence). The CDR3 runs to 16 residues. V lost 4 bases and J lost 6, with 16 bases in between.

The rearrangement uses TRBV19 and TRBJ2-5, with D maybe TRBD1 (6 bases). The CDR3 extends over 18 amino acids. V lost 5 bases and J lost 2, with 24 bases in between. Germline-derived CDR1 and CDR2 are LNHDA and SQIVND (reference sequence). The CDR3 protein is CASSFGASGVPWQETQYF. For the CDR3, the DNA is TGTGCCAGTAGTTTCGGAGCTTCAGGGGTACCGTGGCAAGAGACCCAGTACTTC.

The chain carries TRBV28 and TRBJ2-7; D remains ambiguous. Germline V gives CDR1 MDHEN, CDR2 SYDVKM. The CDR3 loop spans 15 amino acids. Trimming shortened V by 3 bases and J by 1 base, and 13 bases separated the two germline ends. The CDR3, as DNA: TGTGCCAGCAGTTTTGCCTCCAGCGCGTCCTACGAGCAGTACTTC. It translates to CASSFASSASYEQYF.

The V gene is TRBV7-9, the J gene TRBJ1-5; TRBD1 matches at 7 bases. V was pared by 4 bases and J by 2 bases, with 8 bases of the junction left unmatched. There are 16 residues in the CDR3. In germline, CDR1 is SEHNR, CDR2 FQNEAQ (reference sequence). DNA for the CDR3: TGTGCCAGCAGCTCCGACAGGGTTGGTGGCAATCAGCCCCAGCATTTT. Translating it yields CASSSDRVGGNQPQHF.

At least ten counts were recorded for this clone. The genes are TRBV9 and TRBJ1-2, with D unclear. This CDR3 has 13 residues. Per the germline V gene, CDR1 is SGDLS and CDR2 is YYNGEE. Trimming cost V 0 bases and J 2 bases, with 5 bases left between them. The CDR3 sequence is CASSVGANYGYTF. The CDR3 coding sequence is TGTGCCAGCAGCGTAGGGGCCAACTATGGCTACACCTTC.

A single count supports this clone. The CDR3 spells CASSHMNTEAFF. CDR3 bases: TGTGCCAGCAGCCACATGAACACTGAAGCTTTCTTT. The chain carries TRBV7-8 and TRBJ1-1; D not resolved. The length of the CDR3 is 12 residues. Trimming cost V 5 bases and J 0 bases, with 4 bases left between them. Germline assignment: CDR1 SGHVS and CDR2 FQNEAQ.

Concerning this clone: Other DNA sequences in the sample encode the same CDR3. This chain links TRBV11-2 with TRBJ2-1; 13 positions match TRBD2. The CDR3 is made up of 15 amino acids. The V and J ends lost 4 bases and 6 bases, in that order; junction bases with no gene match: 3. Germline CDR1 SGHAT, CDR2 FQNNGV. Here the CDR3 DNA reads TGTGCCAGCAGCTCAGGACTAGCGGGAGTCAATGAGCAGTTCTTC. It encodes CASSSGLAGVNEQFF.

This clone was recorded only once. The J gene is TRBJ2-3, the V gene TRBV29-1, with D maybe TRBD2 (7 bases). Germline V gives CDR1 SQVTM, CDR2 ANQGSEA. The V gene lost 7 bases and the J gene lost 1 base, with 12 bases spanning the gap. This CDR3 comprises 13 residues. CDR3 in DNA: TGCAGCGAGGGGGGAGGGGGCACAGATACGCAGTATTTT. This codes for CSEGGGGTDTQYF.

The CDR3 DNA is TGCGCCAGCAGCTTGGGACTAGCGGGGGGGACCTACAATGAGCAGTTCTTC. It specifies CASSLGLAGGTYNEQFF. This chain uses TRBV5-1 with TRBJ2-1; 14 nucleotides agree with TRBD2. The CDR3 length is 17 residues. V lost 0 bases to trimming and J lost 2 bases; unmatched junction nucleotides: 1. Germline-derived CDR1 and CDR2 are SGHRS and YFSETQ.

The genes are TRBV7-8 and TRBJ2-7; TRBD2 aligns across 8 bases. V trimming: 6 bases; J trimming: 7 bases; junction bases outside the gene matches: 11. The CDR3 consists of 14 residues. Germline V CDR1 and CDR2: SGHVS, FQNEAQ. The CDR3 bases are TGTGCCAGCAGGATAGCGGGAATGGGTGGTGAGCAGTACTTC. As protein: CASRIAGMGGEQYF. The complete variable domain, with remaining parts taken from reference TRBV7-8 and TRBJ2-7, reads GAGVSQSPRYKVAKRGQDVALRCDPISGHVSLFWYQQALGQGPEFLTYFQNEAQLDKSGLPSDRFFAERPEGSVSTLKIQRTQQEDSAVYLCASRIAGMGGEQYFGPGTRLTVT.

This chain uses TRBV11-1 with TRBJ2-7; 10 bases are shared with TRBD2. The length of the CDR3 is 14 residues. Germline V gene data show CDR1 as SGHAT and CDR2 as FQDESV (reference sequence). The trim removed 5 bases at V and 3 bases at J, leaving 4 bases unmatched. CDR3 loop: CASSKLAGNYEQYF. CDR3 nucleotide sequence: TGTGCCAGCAGCAAACTAGCGGGAAACTACGAGCAGTACTTC.

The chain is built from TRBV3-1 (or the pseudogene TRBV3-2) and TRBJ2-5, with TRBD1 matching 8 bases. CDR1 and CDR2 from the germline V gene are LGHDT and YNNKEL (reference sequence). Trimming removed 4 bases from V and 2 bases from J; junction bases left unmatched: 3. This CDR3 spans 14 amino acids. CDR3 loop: CASSLGTGQETQYF. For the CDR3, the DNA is TGTGCCAGCAGCCTAGGGACAGGACAAGAGACCCAGTACTTC.

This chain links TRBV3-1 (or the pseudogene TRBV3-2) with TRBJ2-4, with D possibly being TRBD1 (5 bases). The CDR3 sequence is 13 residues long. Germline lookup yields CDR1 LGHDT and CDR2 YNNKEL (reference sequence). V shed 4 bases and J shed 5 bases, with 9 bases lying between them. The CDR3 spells CASSRDSQNIQYF. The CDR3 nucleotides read TGTGCCAGCAGCCGAGACAGTCAAAACATTCAGTACTTC.

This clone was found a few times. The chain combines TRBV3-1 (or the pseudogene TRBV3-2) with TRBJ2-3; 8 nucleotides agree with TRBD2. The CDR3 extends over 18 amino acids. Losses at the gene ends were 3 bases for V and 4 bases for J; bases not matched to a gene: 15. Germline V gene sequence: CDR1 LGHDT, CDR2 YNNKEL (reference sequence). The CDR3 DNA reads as TGTGCCAGCAGCCATAAAAAAAGGACGGGAGGGATCTCAGATACGCAGTATTTT. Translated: CASSHKKRTGGISDTQYF.

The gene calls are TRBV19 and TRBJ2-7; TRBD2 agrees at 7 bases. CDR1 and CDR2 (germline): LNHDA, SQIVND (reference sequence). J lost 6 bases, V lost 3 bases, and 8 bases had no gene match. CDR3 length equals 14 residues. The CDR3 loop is CASSIAGLVGEQYF. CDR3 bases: TGTGCCAGTAGTATCGCCGGACTAGTTGGCGAGCAGTACTTC.

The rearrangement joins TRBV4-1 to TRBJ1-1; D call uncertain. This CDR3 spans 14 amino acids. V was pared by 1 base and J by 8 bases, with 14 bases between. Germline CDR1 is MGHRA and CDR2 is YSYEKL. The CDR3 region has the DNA TGCGCCAGCAGCCAAGGCCTTCGAGCGTTAGAAGCTTTCTTT. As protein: CASSQGLRALEAFF.